This entry lists 26 T cell receptor beta chains sequenced from one sample in a study of T cell changes during pregnancy in multiple sclerosis. The repertoire was sequenced with immunoSEQ multiplex PCR; TCRdb's copy has only in-frame clones and lacks some. This sample has some 21,000 clones, with approximately 89% found just once. Specimen: CD4+ T cells from peripheral blood mononuclear cells, collected in the third trimester of pregnancy. The receptors derive from a female donor with multiple sclerosis, enrolled in a pregnancy study.

This clone occurred once. The V and J genes are TRBV5-1 and TRBJ1-3, with D tentatively TRBD1 (6 bases). The CDR3 loop spans 14 amino acids. CDR1 and CDR2 (germline): SGHRS, YFSETQ. V was shortened by 4 bases and J by 7 bases, with 15 bases between the two germline ends. This chain's CDR3 is CASSEGGWSNTIYF. The CDR3 DNA reads TGCGCCAGCAGCGAAGGGGGTTGGTCGAACACCATATATTTT.

The chain employs TRBV6-5 and TRBJ2-1; TRBD2 is a possible D gene (6 bases). The ends were cut back, 6 bases at V and 4 bases at J, with 16 bases in the middle. From germline, CDR1 is MNHEY and CDR2 SVGAGI. This CDR3 has 15 amino acids. The CDR3 nucleotides are TGTGCCAGCAGCCCAACTAGCCGCTCTTACAATGAGCAGTTCTTC. Protein product: CASSPTSRSYNEQFF.

The chain employs TRBV10-3 and TRBJ1-4, with TRBD1 matching 9 bases. This CDR3 comprises 13 residues. Germline V gives CDR1 ENHRY, CDR2 SYGVKD. The ends lost 7 bases at V and 8 bases at J; junction bases unmatched: 5. The CDR3 region is CAIKGQGNEKLFF. The CDR3 coding sequence is TGTGCCATCAAGGGACAGGGCAACGAAAAACTGTTTTTT.

The chain couples TRBV6-1 to TRBJ2-7, with 9 bases matching TRBD1. Germline V gene data show CDR1 as MNHNS and CDR2 as SASEGT. Germline trimming cut 5 bases from V and 9 bases from J; bases unmatched to any gene: 8. The CDR3 is made up of 13 amino acids. The CDR3 is CASSINRGPGQYF. Written as DNA, the CDR3 is TGTGCCAGCAGTATTAACAGGGGGCCCGGGCAGTACTTC.

This clone was counted between two and nine times. V and J are TRBV4-3 and TRBJ2-7; D gene ambiguous. The ends were cut back, 0 bases at V and 6 bases at J, with 12 bases in the middle. CDR3 length: 14 residues. Germline V lookup: CDR1 LGHNA, CDR2 YSLEER. As DNA, the CDR3 is TGCGCCAGCAGCCAAGATTTTGTAAGCCTCGAGCAGTACTTC. It codes for CASSQDFVSLEQYF.

The V call is TRBV5-3, the J call TRBJ1-2; TRBD1 aligns across 11 bases. TRBV5-3 is an ORF; its function is uncertain. Trimming cost V 3 bases and J 3 bases; bases outside gene matches: 7. The CDR3 is made up of 16 amino acids. The CDR3 DNA reads as TGTGCCAGAAGCTCTCCCGGGACAGGGGGAGACTATGGCTACACCTTC. Translation gives CARSSPGTGGDYGYTF.

The rearrangement uses TRBV18 and TRBJ1-6; D call uncertain. Per the germline V gene, CDR1 is KGHSH and CDR2 is LQKENI. V was clipped by 2 bases and J by 6 bases, with 8 bases between them. This CDR3 has 14 residues. The CDR3 DNA sequence: TGTGCCAGCTCACCAACACAAACTAATTCACCCCTCCACTTT. Amino acids: CASSPTQTNSPLHF.

This clone was counted only a few times. The V call is TRBV9, the J call TRBJ1-1; unclear D gene. CDR1 and CDR2 (germline): SGDLS, YYNGEE. The V and J ends lost 3 bases and 0 bases respectively, with 9 bases between them. The CDR3 spans 14 residues. The CDR3 nucleotides read TGTGCCAGCAGCGCCTCCGACTTGAACACTGAAGCTTTCTTT. Translating gives CASSASDLNTEAFF.

The chain links TRBV4-3 to TRBJ2-1, with 10 bases matching TRBD2. Germline-derived CDR1 and CDR2 are LGHNA and YSLEER. The CDR3 is made up of 17 amino acids. V lost 4 bases, J lost 4 bases, and 10 bases stayed unmatched. CDR3 loop: CASSRLLSGGAYNEQFF. The CDR3 DNA reads as TGCGCCAGCAGCCGCCTCCTAAGCGGGGGGGCTTACAATGAGCAGTTCTTC.

This clone was observed a few times. The rearrangement uses TRBV6-1 and TRBJ1-6, with D maybe TRBD1 (6 bases). CDR1 MNHNS and CDR2 SASEGT come from the germline V gene. V dropped 7 bases and J dropped 5 bases, with 15 bases sitting between them. The CDR3 has 15 amino acids. CDR3 sequence reads: CASTSQGMNNSPLHF. The DNA for the CDR3 is TGTGCCAGCACTTCCCAGGGGATGAATAATTCACCCCTCCACTTT.

The chain combines TRBV14 with TRBJ1-4; D might be TRBD1 (6 bases). V lost 0 bases and J 14 bases, leaving 13 bases between the germline ends. Germline V lookup: CDR1 SGHDN, CDR2 FVKESK. The CDR3 extends over 13 amino acids. The CDR3 sequence: CASSQEITGRLFF. The CDR3 DNA is TGTGCCAGCAGCCAAGAAATTACAGGGCGCCTGTTTTTT.

This chain joins TRBV11-3 and TRBJ2-1; D may be TRBD2 (6 bases). CDR3 length equals 14 residues. Per the germline V gene, CDR1 is SGHNT and CDR2 is YENEEA. The V end lost 4 bases, the J end lost 1 base, and 8 bases lay between the germline ends. The CDR3 DNA reads as TGTGCCAGCAGCTCACGGGGGTCCTACAATGAGCAGTTCTTC. Protein sequence: CASSSRGSYNEQFF.

The rearrangement uses TRBV11-1 and TRBJ2-2; TRBD1 matches at 9 bases. Trimming at V came to 5 bases and at J to 4 bases, leaving 8 bases not matched to a gene. The CDR3 contains 16 residues. Per the germline V gene, CDR1 is SGHAT and CDR2 is FQDESV (reference sequence). CDR3 sequence (DNA): TGTGCCAGCAGCGGGTGGACAGGGGCGGGCACCGGGGAGCTGTTTTTT. It specifies CASSGWTGAGTGELFF.

Written as DNA, the CDR3 is TGTGCCAGCAGCAGAGGAGCGGGGGCCCCTACAGATACGCAGTATTTT. It is translated as CASSRGAGAPTDTQYF. This sequence joins TRBV7-8 and TRBJ2-3, with 8 positions matching TRBD2. Germline trimming cut 5 bases from V and 3 bases from J; bases unmatched to any gene: 10. The CDR3 has 16 amino acids. CDR1 and CDR2 (germline): SGHVS, FQNEAQ.

This clone was detected once. This chain joins TRBV11-2 and TRBJ2-7; possible D gene TRBD2, 5 bases. The length of the CDR3 is 14 residues. Germline values: CDR1 SGHAT, CDR2 FQNNGV. With 5 bases removed from V and 1 base from J, the gap between germline ends came to 12 bases. Here the CDR3 DNA reads TGTGCCAGCAGCCAAACACGGGGTTCCTACGAGCAGTACTTC. Translation: CASSQTRGSYEQYF.

The chain joins TRBV28 to TRBJ2-3; 8 bases map to TRBD2. J lost 0 bases, V lost 6 bases, and 8 bases had no gene match. Per the germline V gene, CDR1 is MDHEN and CDR2 is SYDVKM. The CDR3 runs to 16 residues. The CDR3 DNA is TGTGCCAGCAGCCCGCCACTAGCGGCTAGCACAGATACGCAGTATTTT. It is translated as CASSPPLAASTDTQYF.

The gene calls are TRBV19 and TRBJ1-1; no definite D call. This CDR3 comprises 13 residues. Germline V CDR1 and CDR2: LNHDA, SQIVND (reference sequence). The V end was cut by 6 bases, the J end by 4 bases, with 12 bases between. In DNA, the CDR3 is TGTGCCAGTAGGCCGGTGTGGTTCACTGAAGCTTTCTTT. It encodes CASRPVWFTEAFF.

The rearrangement links TRBV5-1 to TRBJ2-5; TRBD1 agrees at 7 bases. CDR1 SGHRS and CDR2 YFSETQ come from the germline V gene. Trimming cost V 5 bases and J 2 bases; bases outside gene matches: 6. CDR3 length equals 14 residues. CDR3 in amino acids: CASSLTGWQETQYF. The CDR3 nucleotides are TGCGCCAGCAGTCTGACAGGGTGGCAAGAGACCCAGTACTTC.

This clone has more than one count but fewer than ten. V and J are TRBV9 and TRBJ1-1, with 7 bases fitting TRBD1. This CDR3 has 14 residues. The V gene end was trimmed by 2 bases and the J gene end by 0 bases; junction bases not matched to a gene: 1. The germline V gene has CDR1 SGDLS and CDR2 YYNGEE. CDR3 DNA: TGTGCCAGCAGCGTCGACAGGGTGAACACTGAAGCTTTCTTT. This translates into CASSVDRVNTEAFF.

This sequence joins TRBV30 and TRBJ1-5, with TRBD1 matching over 10 bases. The CDR3 is 14 residues long. Trimming took 5 bases from V and 3 from J; bases not matched to a gene: 4. Germline loops: CDR1 GTSNPN, CDR2 SVGIG (reference sequence). This CDR3 reads CAWGTGEDNQPQHF. As DNA, the CDR3 is TGTGCCTGGGGGACAGGGGAGGACAATCAGCCCCAGCATTTT.

The rearrangement links TRBV2 to TRBJ1-3; D possibly corresponds to TRBD1 (6 bases). This CDR3 has 13 amino acids. Trimming left V 4 bases short and J 7 bases short, with 11 bases between. Germline V lookup: CDR1 SNHLY, CDR2 FYNNEI. The DNA of the CDR3 is TGTGCCAGCAGTGCAGAGAGGGGGAACACCATATATTTT. It encodes CASSAERGNTIYF. Combining the CDR3 with reference TRBV2 and TRBJ1-3 gives the whole variable domain EPEVTQTPSHQVTQMGQEVILRCVPISNHLYFYWYRQILGQKVEFLVSFYNNEISEKSEIFDDQFSVERPDGSNFTLKIRSTKLEDSAMYFCASSAERGNTIYFGEGSWLTVV.

This sequence joins TRBV19 and TRBJ1-5; a possible D gene is TRBD1 (6 bases). The CDR3 contains 16 residues. Germline CDR1 reads LNHDA; CDR2 reads SQIVND (reference sequence). V lost 4 bases and J 1 base, leaving 14 bases between the germline ends. The CDR3 coding sequence is TGTGCCAGTAGTAGGGCCGACAGGCGAAGCAATCAGCCCCAGCATTTT. Amino acid sequence: CASSRADRRSNQPQHF.

The J gene is TRBJ1-2, the V gene TRBV11-2, with 7 bases that match TRBD1. Unmatched junction bases numbered 5, after V lost 1 base and J lost 3 bases. The CDR3 consists of 15 residues. Germline V gene sequence: CDR1 SGHAT, CDR2 FQNNGV. The CDR3 DNA follows: TGTGCCAGCAGCTTAGTGGCAGGGGGGTACTATGGCTACACCTTC. Amino acid sequence: CASSLVAGGYYGYTF.

This chain links TRBV10-3 with TRBJ1-1; tentative D call: TRBD1 (5 bases). The V end lost 11 bases, the J end lost 0 bases, and 16 bases lay between the germline ends. The CDR3 extends over 14 amino acids. Germline CDR1 reads ENHRY; CDR2 reads SYGVKD. The CDR3 region has the DNA TGTGCCCCCGGGCGGACAACCCTGAACACTGAAGCTTTCTTT. As protein: CAPGRTTLNTEAFF.

The chain recombines TRBV19 with TRBJ2-2, with 8 positions matching TRBD1. CDR3 size: 15 residues. Losses at the gene ends were 7 bases for V and 5 bases for J; bases not matched to a gene: 9. Per the germline V gene, CDR1 is LNHDA and CDR2 is SQIVND (reference sequence). As DNA, the CDR3 is TGTGCCAGTATCCGGACAGGGCGAAATACCGGGGAGCTGTTTTTT. It encodes CASIRTGRNTGELFF.

This sequence joins TRBV7-9 and TRBJ2-1, with 10 bases aligning to TRBD2. The length of the CDR3 is 15 residues. The germline V gene encodes CDR1 SEHNR and CDR2 FQNEAQ (reference sequence). The V gene end was trimmed by 3 bases and the J gene end by 2 bases; junction bases not matched to a gene: 1. CDR3 residues: CASSFGLAAYNEQFF. CDR3 nucleotide sequence: TGTGCCAGCAGCTTTGGACTAGCGGCCTACAATGAGCAGTTCTTC.